A single T cell receptor (beta chain) is shown here with its context. This entry comes from a study of blood T cell repertoires in COVID-19. Overall study: Whether acute or convalescent, the COVID-19 samples came from the United States, Italy and Spain. Sources were T cells, B-cell-depleted T cells, or PBMCs; the material itself was cDNA or gDNA.

Original methodology: Nucleated cell counts were estimated from reference gene primer amplification. Generated by immunoSEQ multiplex PCR, the TCRdb table keeps only in-frame clones and is missing some. The DNA gave D and trimming, while V, J and clone size come from that table. The table has fewer than 180,000 clones, approximately 86% seen once. The germline CDR1 and CDR2 sequences are MGHDK and SYGVNS. The CDR3 spans 18 residues. The trim removed 4 bases at V and 2 bases at J, leaving 17 bases unmatched. Sequenced material: peripheral blood. This receptor was taken from a man in his 70s with acute or convalescent COVID-19. This chain links TRBV25-1 with TRBJ2-7, with 7 bases fitting TRBD1. The DNA for the CDR3 is TGTGCCAGCAGTGGGCCAAATTTGAGACAGGGAACTACCTACGAGCAGTACTTC. This codes for CASSGPNLRQGTTYEQYF.